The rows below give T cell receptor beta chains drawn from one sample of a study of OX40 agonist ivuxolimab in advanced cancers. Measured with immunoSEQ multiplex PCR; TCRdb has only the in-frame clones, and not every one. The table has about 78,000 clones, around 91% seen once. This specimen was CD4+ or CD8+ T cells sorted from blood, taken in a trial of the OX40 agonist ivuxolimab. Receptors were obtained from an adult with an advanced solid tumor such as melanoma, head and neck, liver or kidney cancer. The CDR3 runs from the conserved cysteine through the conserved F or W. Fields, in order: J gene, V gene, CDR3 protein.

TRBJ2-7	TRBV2	CASRPEIDEQYF
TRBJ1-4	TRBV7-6	CASSSEPTEKLFF
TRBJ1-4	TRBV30	CALFRQGANEKLFF
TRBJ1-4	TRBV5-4	CASSPGTLQEKLFF
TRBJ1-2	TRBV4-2	CASSQDGQGLGYTF
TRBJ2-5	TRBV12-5	CASGLGQGAPNGETQYF
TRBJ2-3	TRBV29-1	CSVVPDYTGTQYF
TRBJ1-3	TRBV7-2	CASSLSGGGGGNTIYF
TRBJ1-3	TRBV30	CAWSVKASGNTIYF
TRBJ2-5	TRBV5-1	CASSSGTTKETQYF
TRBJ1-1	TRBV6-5	CASSYSVNTEAFF
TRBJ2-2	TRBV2	CASSRTWQNTNTGELFF
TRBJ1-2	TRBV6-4	CASSGQGGYGYTF
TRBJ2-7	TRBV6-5	CASSYSGGLFYEQYF
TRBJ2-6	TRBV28	CASSYSSSGANVLTF
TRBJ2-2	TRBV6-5	CASRPRGYTGELFF
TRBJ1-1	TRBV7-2	CASSSGDRLREAFF
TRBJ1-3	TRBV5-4	CASSLDGSTSSGNTIYF
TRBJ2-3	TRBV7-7	CASSGNTGENTQYF
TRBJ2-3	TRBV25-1	CASSEEGPDTQYF
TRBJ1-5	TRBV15	CATSPQNRDGIQPQHF
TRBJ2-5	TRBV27	CASSLYGTQETQYF
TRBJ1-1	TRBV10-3	CAIGPRTEAFF
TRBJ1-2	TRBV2	CASRFVEGGYGYTF
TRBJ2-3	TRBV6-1	CAITRGLADTQYF
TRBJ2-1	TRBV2	CASRVGTSLENEQFF